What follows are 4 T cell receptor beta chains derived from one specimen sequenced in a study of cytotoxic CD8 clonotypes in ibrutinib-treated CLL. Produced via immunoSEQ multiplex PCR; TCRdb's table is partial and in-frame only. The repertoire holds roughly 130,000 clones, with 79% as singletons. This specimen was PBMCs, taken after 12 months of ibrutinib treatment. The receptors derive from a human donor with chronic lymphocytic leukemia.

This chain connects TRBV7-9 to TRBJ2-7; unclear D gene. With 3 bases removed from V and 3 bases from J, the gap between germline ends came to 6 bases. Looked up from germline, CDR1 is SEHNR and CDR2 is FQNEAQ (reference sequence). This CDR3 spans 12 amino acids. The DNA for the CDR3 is TGTGCCAGCAGCTTCGACGACTACGAGCAGTACTTC. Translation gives CASSFDDYEQYF.

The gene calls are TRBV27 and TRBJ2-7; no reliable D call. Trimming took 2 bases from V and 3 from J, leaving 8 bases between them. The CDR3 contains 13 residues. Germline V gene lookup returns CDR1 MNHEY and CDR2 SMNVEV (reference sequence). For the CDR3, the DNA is TGTGCCAGCAGTTTAGGAGAATTCTACGAGCAGTACTTC. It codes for CASSLGEFYEQYF.

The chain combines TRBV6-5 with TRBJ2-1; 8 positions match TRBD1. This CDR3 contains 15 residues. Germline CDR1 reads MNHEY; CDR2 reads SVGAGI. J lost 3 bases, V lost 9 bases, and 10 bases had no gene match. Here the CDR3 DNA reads TGTGCCAGTACCCCGCCAGGGGGCATCTACAATGAGCAGTTCTTC. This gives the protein CASTPPGGIYNEQFF.

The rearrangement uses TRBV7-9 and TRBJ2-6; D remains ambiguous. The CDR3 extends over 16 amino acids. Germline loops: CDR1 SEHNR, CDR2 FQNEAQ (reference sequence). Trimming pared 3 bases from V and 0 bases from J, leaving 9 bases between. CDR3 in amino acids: CASSFFWGSGANVLTF. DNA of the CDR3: TGTGCCAGCAGCTTCTTTTGGGGCTCTGGGGCCAACGTCCTGACTTTC.